The present entry profiles one T cell receptor (beta chain) with its context. What it binds is not known. The record originates from a study of CD8 T cells in Susac syndrome. The study, taken as a whole, reports: The authors acknowledged that their TCR sequencing and HLA analysis involved a relatively small number of individuals.

The multiple sclerosis controls, all treatment-naive patients, had relapsing-remitting disease that was stable or active. The CD8+ and CD4+ T cells were isolated magnetically using a negative isolation approach, whereas the TEMRA cells were enriched by FACS. When the RNA was reverse transcribed, random hexamers were used with an input of roughly 0.45 to 1 ug. The authors amplified TCR beta CDR3 across 54 Vbeta and 13 Jbeta using immunoSEQ multiplex PCR. TCRdb independently ran MiXCR on the immunoSEQ multiplex PCR reads; one entry per CDR3 protein. The sample includes about 300,000 distinct CDR3 sequences, 65% to 90% seen only once; the top ten take about 0.22%. Losses at the gene ends were 7 bases for V and 2 bases for J; bases not matched to a gene: 26. CDR1 LNHDA and CDR2 SQIVND come from the germline V gene (reference sequence). This CDR3 has 21 residues.

This chain links TRBV19 with TRBJ1-3, with TRBD1 identical over 7 bases. The receptor's source is a human donor with multiple sclerosis. What was sequenced was CD8+ T cells from PBMCs. The CDR3 nucleotides read TGTGCCAGTACTGGGACAGTCTCCCACGGAGGTATCCTCTCTGCTGGAAACACCATATATTTT. Translation: CASTGTVSHGGILSAGNTIYF.